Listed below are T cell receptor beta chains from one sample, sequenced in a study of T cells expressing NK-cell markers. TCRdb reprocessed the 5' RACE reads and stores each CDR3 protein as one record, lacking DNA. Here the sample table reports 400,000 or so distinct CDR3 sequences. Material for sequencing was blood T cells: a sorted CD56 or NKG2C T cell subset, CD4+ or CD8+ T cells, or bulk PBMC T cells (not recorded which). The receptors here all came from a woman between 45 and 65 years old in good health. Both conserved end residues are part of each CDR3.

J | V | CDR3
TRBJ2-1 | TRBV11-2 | CASSLETRRARDEQFF
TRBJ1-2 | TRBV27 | CASSLPEYGYTF
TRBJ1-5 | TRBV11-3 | CAPTPAVDNQPQHF
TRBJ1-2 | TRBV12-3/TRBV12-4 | CASSLSGTNYGYTF
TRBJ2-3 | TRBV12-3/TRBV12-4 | CASTPRHSPLTQYF
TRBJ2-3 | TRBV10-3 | CAIRAGRENTDTQYF
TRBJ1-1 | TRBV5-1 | CASTSTGERAFF
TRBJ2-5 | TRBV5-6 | CASSLTGLGYQETQYF
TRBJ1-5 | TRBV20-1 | CSAREGFGVGGLNQPQHF
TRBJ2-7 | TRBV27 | CASSRGFRLAAYEQYF
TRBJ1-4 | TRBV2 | CASRGQGVTNEKLFF
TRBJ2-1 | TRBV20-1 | CSAPGTSANNEQFF
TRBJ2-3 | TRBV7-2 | CASSLINRDRAQYF
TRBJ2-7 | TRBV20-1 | CSAIEQTNEQYF
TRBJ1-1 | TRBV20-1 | CSAHDRDRVDTEAFF
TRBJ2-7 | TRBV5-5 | CASSLVAGEAYEQYF
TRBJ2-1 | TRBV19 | CASSISLSSYNEQFF
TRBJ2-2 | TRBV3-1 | CASSYGLSTGELFF
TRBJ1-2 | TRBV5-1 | CASSLDGTNGYTF
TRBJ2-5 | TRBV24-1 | CATSDLSGRETQYF
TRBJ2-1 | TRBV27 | CASSPHGLPREGFF
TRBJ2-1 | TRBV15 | CATSRGGVNEQFF
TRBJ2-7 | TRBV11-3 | CASSSPPHYEQYF
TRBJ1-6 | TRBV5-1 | CASSVQGAFDSPLHF
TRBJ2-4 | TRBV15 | CATSPSRSNIQYF
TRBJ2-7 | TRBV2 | CASKLKAYEQYF
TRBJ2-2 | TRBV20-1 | CSASVSGLAGELFF
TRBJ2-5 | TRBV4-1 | CASSQVFGQRGETQYF
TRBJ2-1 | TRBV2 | CASSRALAGEQFF
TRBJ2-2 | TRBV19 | CATKTGLAGGGELFF
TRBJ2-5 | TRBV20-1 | CSAREPRDETQYF
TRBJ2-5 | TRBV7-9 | CASSLEIKETQYF
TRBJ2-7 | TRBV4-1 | CASSQEDSFSAPYEQYF
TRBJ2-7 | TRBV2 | CASSEVLGYHEQYF
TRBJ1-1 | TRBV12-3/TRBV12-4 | CASSLTEGGEAFF
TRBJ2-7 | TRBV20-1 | CSAPGTSGRAPYEQYF
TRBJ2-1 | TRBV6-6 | CASSQTSGRSNEQFF
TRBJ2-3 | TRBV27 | CASSGPMSTDTQYF
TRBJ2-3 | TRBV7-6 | CASSYSGSPRDTQYF
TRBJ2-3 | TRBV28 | CASSPKGTQYF
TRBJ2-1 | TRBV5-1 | CASSPTGSTPFSYNEQFF
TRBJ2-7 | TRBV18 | CASSPLPSGIGEQYF
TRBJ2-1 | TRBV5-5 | CASSLRPLTSGDNEQFF
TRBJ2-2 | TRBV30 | CAWEGQDYTGELFF
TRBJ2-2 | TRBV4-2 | CASSQDDGRPGELFF
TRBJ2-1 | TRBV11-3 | CASSIRDSSYNEQFF
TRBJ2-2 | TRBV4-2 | CASSPSGWRESTGELFF
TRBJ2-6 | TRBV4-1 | CASSQNEANVLTF
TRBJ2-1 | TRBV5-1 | CASSFGGRTSGRPRLYNEQFF
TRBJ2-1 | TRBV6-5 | CASSSSGRYEQFF
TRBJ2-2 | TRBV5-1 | CASSPGQTNTGELFF
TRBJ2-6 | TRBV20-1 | CSARTRGTGANVLTF
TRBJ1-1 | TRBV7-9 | CASSTGHLEAFF
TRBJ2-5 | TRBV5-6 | CASSYTDNLQETQYF